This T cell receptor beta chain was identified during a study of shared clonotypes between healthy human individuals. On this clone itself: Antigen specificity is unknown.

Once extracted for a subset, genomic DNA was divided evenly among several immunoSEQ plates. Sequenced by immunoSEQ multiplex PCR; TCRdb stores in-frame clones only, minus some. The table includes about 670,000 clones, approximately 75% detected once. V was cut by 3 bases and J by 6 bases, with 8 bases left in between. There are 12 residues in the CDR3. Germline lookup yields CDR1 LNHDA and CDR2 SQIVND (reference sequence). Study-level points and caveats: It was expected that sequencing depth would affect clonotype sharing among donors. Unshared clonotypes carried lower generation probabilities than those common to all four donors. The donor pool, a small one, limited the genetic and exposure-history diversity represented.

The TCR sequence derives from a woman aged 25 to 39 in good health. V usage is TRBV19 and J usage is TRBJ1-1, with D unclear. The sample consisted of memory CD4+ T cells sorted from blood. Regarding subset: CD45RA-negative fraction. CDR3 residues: CASSMGRAEAFF. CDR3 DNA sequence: TGTGCCAGTAGTATGGGTAGGGCTGAAGCTTTCTTT. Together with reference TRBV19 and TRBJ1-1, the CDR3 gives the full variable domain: DGGITQSPKYLFRKEGQNVTLSCEQNLNHDAMYWYRQDPGQGLRLIYYSQIVNDFQKGDIAEGYSVSREKKESFPLTVTSAQKNPTAFYLCASSMGRAEAFFGQGTRLTVV.